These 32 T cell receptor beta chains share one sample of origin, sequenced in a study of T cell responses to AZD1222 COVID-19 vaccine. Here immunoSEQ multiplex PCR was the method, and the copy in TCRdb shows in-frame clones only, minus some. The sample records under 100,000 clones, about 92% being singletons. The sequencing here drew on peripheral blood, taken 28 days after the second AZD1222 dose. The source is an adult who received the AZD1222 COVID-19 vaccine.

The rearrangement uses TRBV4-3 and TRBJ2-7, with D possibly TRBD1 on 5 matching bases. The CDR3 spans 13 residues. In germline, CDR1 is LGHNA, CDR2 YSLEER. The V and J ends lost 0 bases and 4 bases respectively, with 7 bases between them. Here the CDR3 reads CASSQDSGYEQYF. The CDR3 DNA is TGCGCCAGCAGCCAAGATTCAGGGTACGAGCAGTACTTC.

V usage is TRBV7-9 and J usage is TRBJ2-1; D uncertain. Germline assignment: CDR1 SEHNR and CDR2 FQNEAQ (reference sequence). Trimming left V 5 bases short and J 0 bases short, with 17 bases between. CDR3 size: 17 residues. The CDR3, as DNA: TGTGCCAGCAGCCCAAAAAGGCGCCTGATCTCCTACAATGAGCAGTTCTTC. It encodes CASSPKRRLISYNEQFF.

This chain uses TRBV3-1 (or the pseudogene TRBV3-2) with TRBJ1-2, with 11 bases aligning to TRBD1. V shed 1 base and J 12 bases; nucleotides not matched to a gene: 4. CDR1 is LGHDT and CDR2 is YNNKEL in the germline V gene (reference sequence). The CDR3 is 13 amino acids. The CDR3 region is CASSQVGDRGNTF. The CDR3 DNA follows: TGTGCCAGCAGCCAAGTTGGGGACAGGGGGAACACCTTC.

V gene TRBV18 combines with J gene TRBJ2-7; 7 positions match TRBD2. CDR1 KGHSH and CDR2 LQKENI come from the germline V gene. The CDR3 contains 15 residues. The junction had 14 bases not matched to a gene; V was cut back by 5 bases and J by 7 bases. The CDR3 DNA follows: TGTGCCAGCTCATTCGGGGAGGGCATCCTGGGTGAGCAGTACTTC. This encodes CASSFGEGILGEQYF.

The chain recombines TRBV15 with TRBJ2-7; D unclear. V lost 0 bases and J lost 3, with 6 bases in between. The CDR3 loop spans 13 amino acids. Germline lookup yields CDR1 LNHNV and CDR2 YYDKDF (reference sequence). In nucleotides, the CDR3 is TGTGCCACCAGCAGAGACAGGTTCTACGAGCAGTACGTC. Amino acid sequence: CATSRDRFYEQYV.

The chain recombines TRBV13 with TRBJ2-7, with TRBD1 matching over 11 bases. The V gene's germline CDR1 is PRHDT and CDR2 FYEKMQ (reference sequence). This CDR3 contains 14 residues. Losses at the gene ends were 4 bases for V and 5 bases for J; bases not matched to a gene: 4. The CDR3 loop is CASSSRTGGNEQYV. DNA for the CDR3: TGTGCCAGCAGCTCCAGGACAGGGGGCAACGAGCAGTACGTC.

For the CDR3, the DNA is TGTGCCACCAGTGAGACGACAGGGGGTGGAGAGACCCAGTACTTC. Protein: CATSETTGGGETQYF. This chain joins TRBV24-1 and TRBJ2-5, with 9 nucleotides matching TRBD1. CDR1 is KGHDR, CDR2 SFDVKD, per germline. The CDR3 has 15 amino acids. Unmatched junction bases numbered 6, after V lost 4 bases and J lost 4 bases.

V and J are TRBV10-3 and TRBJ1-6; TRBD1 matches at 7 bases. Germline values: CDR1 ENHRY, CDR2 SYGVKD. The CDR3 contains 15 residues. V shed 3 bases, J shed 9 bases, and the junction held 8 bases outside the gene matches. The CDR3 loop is CAISESTGRTSPLHF. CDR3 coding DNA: TGTGCCATCAGTGAATCGACAGGGAGGACTTCACCCCTCCACTTT.

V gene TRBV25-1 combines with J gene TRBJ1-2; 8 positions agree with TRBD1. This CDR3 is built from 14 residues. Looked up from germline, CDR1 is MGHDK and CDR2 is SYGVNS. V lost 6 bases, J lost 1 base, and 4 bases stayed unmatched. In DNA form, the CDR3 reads TGTGCCAGCAGAGGACAGGGAGATAACTATGGCTACACCTTC. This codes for CASRGQGDNYGYTF.

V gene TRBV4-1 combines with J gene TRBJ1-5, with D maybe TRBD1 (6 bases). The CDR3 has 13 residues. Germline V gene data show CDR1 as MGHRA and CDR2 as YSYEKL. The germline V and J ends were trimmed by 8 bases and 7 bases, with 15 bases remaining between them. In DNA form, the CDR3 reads TGCGCCAGCGCAGACCGGGGGCGGCAGCCCCAGCATTTT. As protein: CASADRGRQPQHF.

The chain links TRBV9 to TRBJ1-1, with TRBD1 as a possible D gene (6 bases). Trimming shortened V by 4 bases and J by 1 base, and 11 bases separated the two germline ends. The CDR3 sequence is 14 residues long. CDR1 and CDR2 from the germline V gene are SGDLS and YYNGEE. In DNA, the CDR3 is TGTGCCAGCAGCCCCTACAGGGCGAACACTGAAGCTTTCTTT. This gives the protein CASSPYRANTEAFF.

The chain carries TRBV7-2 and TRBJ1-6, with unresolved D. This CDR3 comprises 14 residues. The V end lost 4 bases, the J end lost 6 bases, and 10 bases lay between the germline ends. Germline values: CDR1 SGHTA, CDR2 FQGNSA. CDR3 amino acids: CASSSGRGNSPLHF. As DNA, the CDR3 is TGTGCCAGCAGCTCGGGTCGGGGTAATTCACCCCTCCACTTT.

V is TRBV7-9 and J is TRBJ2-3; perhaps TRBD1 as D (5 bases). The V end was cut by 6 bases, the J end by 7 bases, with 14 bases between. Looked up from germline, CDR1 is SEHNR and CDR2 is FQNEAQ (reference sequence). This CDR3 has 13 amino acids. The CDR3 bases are TGTGCCAGCAGGGGGCCATACACCAATACGCAGTATTTT. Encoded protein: CASRGPYTNTQYF.

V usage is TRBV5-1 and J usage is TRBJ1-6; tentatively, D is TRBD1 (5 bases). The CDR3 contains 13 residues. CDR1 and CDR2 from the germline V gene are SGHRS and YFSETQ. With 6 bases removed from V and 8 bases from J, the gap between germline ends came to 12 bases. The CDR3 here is CASNQGGHSPLHF. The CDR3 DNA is TGCGCCAGCAACCAGGGAGGGCATTCACCCCTCCACTTT. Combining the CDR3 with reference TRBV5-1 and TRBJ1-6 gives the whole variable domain KAGVTQTPRYLIKTRGQQVTLSCSPISGHRSVSWYQQTPGQGLQFLFEYFSETQRNKGNFPGRFSGRQFSNSRSEMNVSTLELGDSALYLCASNQGGHSPLHFGNGTRLTVT.

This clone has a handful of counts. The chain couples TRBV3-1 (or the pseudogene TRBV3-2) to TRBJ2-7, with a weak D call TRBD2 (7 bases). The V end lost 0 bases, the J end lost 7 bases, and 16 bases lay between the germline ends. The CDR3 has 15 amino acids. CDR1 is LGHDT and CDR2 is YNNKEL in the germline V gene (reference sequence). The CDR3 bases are TGTGCCAGCAGCCAAGATCCCCCTAGGGGGGGGGAGCAGTACGTC. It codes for CASSQDPPRGGEQYV.

As DNA, the CDR3 is TGCAGTGCTAGTGTCGGACAAAATAATCAGCCCCAGCATTTT. It translates to CSASVGQNNQPQHF. This chain connects TRBV20-1 to TRBJ1-5; D might be TRBD1 (5 bases). This CDR3 contains 14 residues. The ends were cut back, 3 bases at V and 4 bases at J, with 13 bases in the middle. Germline values: CDR1 DFQATT, CDR2 SNEGSKA (reference sequence).

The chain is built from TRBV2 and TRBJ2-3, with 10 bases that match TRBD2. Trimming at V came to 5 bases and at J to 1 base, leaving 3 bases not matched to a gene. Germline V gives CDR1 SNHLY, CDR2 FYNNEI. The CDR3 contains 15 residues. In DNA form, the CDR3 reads TGTGCCAGCAGTACCGGGACTAGCGGCACAGATACGCAGTATTTT. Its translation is CASSTGTSGTDTQYF. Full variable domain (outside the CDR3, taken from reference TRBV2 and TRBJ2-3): EPEVTQTPSHQVTQMGQEVILRCVPISNHLYFYWYRQILGQKVEFLVSFYNNEISEKSEIFDDQFSVERPDGSNFTLKIRSTKLEDSAMYFCASSTGTSGTDTQYFGPGTRLTVL.

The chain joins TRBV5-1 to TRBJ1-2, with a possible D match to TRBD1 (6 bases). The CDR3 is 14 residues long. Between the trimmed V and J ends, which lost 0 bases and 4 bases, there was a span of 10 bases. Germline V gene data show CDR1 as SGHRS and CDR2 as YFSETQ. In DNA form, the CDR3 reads TGCGCCAGCAGCTTGGGGGACATCAGCTATGGCTACACCTTC. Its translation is CASSLGDISYGYTF.

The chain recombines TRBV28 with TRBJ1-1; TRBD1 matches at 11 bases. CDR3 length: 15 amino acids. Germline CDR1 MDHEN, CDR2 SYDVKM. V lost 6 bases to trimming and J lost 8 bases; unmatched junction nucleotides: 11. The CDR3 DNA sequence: TGTGCCAGCAGATCCGGGACAGGGGGTCGGGGGGAAGCTTTCTTT. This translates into CASRSGTGGRGEAFF.

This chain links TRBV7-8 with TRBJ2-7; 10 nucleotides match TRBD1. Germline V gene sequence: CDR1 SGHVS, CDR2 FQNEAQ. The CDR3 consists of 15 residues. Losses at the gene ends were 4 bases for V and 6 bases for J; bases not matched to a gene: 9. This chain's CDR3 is CASSYRRDRGREQYF. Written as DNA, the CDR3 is TGTGCCAGCAGCTACCGCCGGGACAGGGGACGCGAGCAGTACTTC.

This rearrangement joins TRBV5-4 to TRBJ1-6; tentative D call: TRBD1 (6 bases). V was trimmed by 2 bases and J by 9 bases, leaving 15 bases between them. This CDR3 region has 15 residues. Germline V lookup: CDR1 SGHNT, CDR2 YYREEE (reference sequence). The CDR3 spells CASSLGGGSVSPLHF. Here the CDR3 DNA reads TGTGCCAGCAGCTTAGGGGGGGGATCCGTTTCACCCCTCCACTTT. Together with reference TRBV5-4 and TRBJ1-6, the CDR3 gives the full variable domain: ETGVTQSPTHLIKTRGQQVTLRCSSQSGHNTVSWYQQALGQGPQFIFQYYREEENGRGNFPPRFSGLQFPNYSSELNVNALELDDSALYLCASSLGGGSVSPLHFGNGTRLTVT.

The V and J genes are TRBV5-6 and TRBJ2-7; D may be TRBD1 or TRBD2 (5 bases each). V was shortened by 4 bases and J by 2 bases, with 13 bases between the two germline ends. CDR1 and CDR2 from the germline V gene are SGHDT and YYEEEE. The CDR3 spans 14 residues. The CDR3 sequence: CASSLSGQTYEQYV. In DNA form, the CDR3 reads TGTGCCAGCAGCCTCTCGGGGCAGACCTACGAGCAGTACGTC.

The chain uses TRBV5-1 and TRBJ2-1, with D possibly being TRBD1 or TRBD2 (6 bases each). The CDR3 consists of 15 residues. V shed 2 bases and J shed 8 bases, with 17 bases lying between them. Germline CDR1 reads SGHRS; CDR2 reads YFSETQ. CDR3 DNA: TGCGCCAGCAGCTTTATGGGGGGCGGGATCGATGAGCAGTTCTTC. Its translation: CASSFMGGGIDEQFF.

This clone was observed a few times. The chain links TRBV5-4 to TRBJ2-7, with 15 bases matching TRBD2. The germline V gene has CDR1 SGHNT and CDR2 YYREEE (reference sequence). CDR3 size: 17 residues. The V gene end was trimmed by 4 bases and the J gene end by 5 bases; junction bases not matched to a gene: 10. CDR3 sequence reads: CASSPGLGLAGGDEQYV. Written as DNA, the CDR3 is TGTGCCAGCAGCCCAGGCTTAGGACTAGCGGGGGGGGACGAGCAGTACGTC.

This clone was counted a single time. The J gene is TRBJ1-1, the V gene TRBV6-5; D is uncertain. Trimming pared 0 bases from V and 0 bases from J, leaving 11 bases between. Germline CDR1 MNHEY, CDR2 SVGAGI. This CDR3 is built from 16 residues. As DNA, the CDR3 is TGTGCCAGCAGTTACTCGAAAGGAGAAATGAACACTGAAGCTTTCTTT. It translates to CASSYSKGEMNTEAFF.

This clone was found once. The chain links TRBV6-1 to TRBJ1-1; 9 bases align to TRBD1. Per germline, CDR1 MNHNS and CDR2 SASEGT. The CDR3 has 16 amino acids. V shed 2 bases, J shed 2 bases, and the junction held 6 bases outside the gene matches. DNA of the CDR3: TGTGCCAGCAGTGAAAACCGGGACAGGGTTAACACTGAAGCTTTCTTT. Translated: CASSENRDRVNTEAFF.

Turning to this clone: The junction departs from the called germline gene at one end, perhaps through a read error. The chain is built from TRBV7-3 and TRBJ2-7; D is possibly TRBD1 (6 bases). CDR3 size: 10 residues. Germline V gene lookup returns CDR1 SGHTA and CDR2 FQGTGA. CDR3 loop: CYTGIHEQYF. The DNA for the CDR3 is TGCTACACAGGGATCCACGAGCAGTACTTC.

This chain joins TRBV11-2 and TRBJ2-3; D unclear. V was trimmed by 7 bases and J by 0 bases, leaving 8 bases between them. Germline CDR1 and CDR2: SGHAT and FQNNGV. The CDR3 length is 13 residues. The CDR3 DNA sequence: TGTGCCAGCACCTCGACTAGCACAGATACGCAGTATTTT. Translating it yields CASTSTSTDTQYF.

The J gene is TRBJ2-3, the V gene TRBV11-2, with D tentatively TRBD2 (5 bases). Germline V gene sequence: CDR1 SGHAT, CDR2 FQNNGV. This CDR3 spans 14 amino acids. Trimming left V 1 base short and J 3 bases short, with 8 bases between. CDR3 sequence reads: CASSLGGFTDTQYF. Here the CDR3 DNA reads TGTGCCAGCAGCTTAGGAGGGTTTACAGATACGCAGTATTTT.

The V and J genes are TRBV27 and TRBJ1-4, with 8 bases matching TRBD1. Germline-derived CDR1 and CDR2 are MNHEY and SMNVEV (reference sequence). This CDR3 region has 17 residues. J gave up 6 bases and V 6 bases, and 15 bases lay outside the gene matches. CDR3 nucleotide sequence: TGTGCCAGCAGGAGACTAGGACAGGGAAAAAGGGATGAAAAACTGTTTTTT. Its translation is CASRRLGQGKRDEKLFF.

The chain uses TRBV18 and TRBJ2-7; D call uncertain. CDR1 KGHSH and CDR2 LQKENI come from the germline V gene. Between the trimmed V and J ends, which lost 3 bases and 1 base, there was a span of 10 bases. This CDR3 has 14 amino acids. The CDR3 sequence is CASSPLRGSYEQYV. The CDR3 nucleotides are TGTGCCAGCTCACCCCTCCGCGGATCCTACGAGCAGTACGTC.

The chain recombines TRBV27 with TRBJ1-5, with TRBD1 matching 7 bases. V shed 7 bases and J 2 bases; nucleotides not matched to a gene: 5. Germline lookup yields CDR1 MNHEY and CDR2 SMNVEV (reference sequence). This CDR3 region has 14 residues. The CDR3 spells CASTSTGGNQPQHF. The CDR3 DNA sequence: TGTGCCAGCACCTCTACAGGGGGCAATCAGCCCCAGCATTTT.